These 12 T cell receptor beta chains were all obtained from the same sample, sequenced in a study of post-analysis software for immune sequencing data. Study results and limitations: Comparison of patients with controls showed about 5 TRBV segments more frequent in patients, TRBV5-6, TRBV5-1 and TRBV20-1 among them.

Antigens for these TCRs are unknown. Presence of unique molecular identifiers characterized the TCR beta cDNA libraries. TCRdb redid the calling of the PCR reads with MiXCR, one entry per CDR3 protein. The table includes roughly 620,000 distinct CDR3 sequences, roughly two fifths detected once. Sequencing input: blood. These TCRs come from a girl between 10 and 17 years old with multiple sclerosis.

This clonotype was seen only a few times. One junction end does not reproduce the germline sequence, and a read error may be involved. The V call is TRBV5-1, the J call TRBJ1-2; perhaps TRBD1 as D (5 bases). The CDR3 is 13 residues long. Looked up from germline, CDR1 is SGHRS and CDR2 is YFSETQ. CDR3 sequence: CASSYGGDYGYTF. DNA of the CDR3: TGTGCCAGCAGTTATGGGGGTGACTATGGCTACACCTTC.

This rearrangement joins TRBV5-1 to TRBJ2-5; D remains ambiguous. The CDR3 contains 12 residues. The germline gives CDR1 SGHRS, CDR2 YFSETQ. The ends were cut back, 7 bases at V and 5 bases at J, with 12 bases in the middle. CDR3 sequence (DNA): TGCGCCAGCTACTTCCCGGAGGAGACCCAGTACTTC. As protein: CASYFPEETQYF.

This clonotype was seen a few times. The rearrangement uses TRBV7-9 and TRBJ2-3, with D perhaps TRBD1 (5 bases). This CDR3 region has 16 residues. V was cut by 5 bases and J by 0 bases, with 15 bases left in between. Germline CDR1 reads SEHNR; CDR2 reads FQNEAQ (reference sequence). The chain's CDR3 is CASSADKFSSTDTQYF. CDR3 coding DNA: TGTGCCAGCAGCGCGGACAAATTTTCTAGCACAGATACGCAGTATTTT.

DNA of the CDR3: TGCAGTGCTATGCGGGCAGCCAAAAACATTCAGTACTTC. Its translation: CSAMRAAKNIQYF. The chain has TRBV20-1 and TRBJ2-4; maybe TRBD2 (5 bases). The V gene's germline CDR1 is DFQATT and CDR2 SNEGSKA (reference sequence). The V and J ends lost 4 bases and 0 bases respectively, with 7 bases between them. CDR3 length: 13 amino acids.

The chain recombines TRBV12-3 or TRBV12-4 with TRBJ1-5; D not resolved. V shed 1 base and J shed 6 bases, with 19 bases lying between them. The CDR3 covers 17 residues. This CDR3 reads CASSLGSGRTSAQPQHF. DNA for the CDR3: TGTGCCAGCAGTTTAGGCTCCGGACGGACGAGTGCTCAGCCCCAGCATTTT.

The chain has TRBV5-1 and TRBJ1-2, with 7 bases aligning to TRBD1. Germline CDR1 SGHRS, CDR2 YFSETQ. V shed 0 bases and J 2 bases; nucleotides not matched to a gene: 4. This CDR3 region has 15 residues. Written as DNA, the CDR3 is TGCGCCAGCAGCTTGGAGATGACAGGGAACTATGGCTACACCTTC. Protein product: CASSLEMTGNYGYTF.

The chain employs TRBV5-1 and TRBJ1-2, with a possible D match to TRBD1 (5 bases). V was trimmed by 7 bases and J by 2 bases, leaving 18 bases between them. The CDR3 runs to 15 residues. CDR1 is SGHRS, CDR2 YFSETQ, per germline. The CDR3, as DNA: TGCGCCAGCTATAGGGGCTTCGAAGGGAACTATGGCTACACCTTC. Its protein is CASYRGFEGNYGYTF.

The genes are TRBV9 and TRBJ2-4; 7 nucleotides align to TRBD1. Germline trimming cut 4 bases from V and 8 bases from J; bases unmatched to any gene: 9. Germline lookup yields CDR1 SGDLS and CDR2 YYNGEE. The CDR3 is 14 amino acids. CDR3 in DNA: TGTGCCAGCAGCCCGGTGACAGGGTTAGACATTCAGTACTTC. It translates to CASSPVTGLDIQYF. Full variable domain (rest looked up from reference TRBV9 and TRBJ2-4): DSGVTQTPKHLITATGQRVTLRCSPRSGDLSVYWYQQSLDQGLQFLIQYYNGEERAKGNILERFSAQQFPDLHSELNLSSLELGDSALYFCASSPVTGLDIQYFGAGTRLSVL.

This clonotype has just a few counts. The chain joins TRBV11-1 to TRBJ2-3; D is uncertain. This CDR3 is 12 amino acids long. Germline V gene data show CDR1 as SGHAT and CDR2 as FQDESV (reference sequence). V lost 0 bases, J lost 5 bases, and 3 bases lay in between. CDR3 protein: CASSLAIDTQYF. The CDR3 DNA reads TGTGCCAGCAGCTTAGCCATAGATACGCAGTATTTT.

This clonotype was counted a few times. The rearrangement links TRBV5-1 to TRBJ2-5; 9 nucleotides match TRBD1. The CDR3 sequence is 15 residues long. V shed 3 bases and J 4 bases; nucleotides not matched to a gene: 7. Germline V gene lookup returns CDR1 SGHRS and CDR2 YFSETQ. The CDR3 region is CASSYTGGAAETQYF. CDR3 DNA: TGCGCCAGCAGCTACACAGGGGGCGCCGCAGAGACCCAGTACTTC.

The CDR3 loop is CATSETSRDPTGGEQFF. The CDR3 DNA reads TGTGCCACCAGTGAAACCTCCAGAGACCCGACAGGGGGTGAGCAGTTCTTC. The genes are TRBV24-1 and TRBJ2-1; 9 bases match TRBD1. There are 17 residues in the CDR3. V shed 4 bases and J 9 bases; nucleotides not matched to a gene: 15. Germline V CDR1 and CDR2: KGHDR, SFDVKD.

V gene TRBV12-3 or TRBV12-4 combines with J gene TRBJ2-3, with 12 bases that match TRBD2. V was clipped by 7 bases and J by 0 bases; unmatched bases: 11. The CDR3 loop spans 18 amino acids. The CDR3 loop reads CASTPGLAGPPSTDTQYF. Written as DNA, the CDR3 is TGTGCCAGCACCCCCGGACTAGCGGGGCCTCCTAGCACAGATACGCAGTATTTT.